These 17 T cell receptor beta chains were all obtained from the same sample, sequenced in a study of blood T cells in healthy people across ages. Sample-barcoded 5' priming and a J-beta primer mix drove a second PCR of 7 to 11 cycles. MiXCR, run by TCRdb on the 5' RACE reads, gives a single entry per CDR3 protein. The table records 1,300,000 or so distinct CDR3 sequences, around 59% of them present only once. Sequenced: blood. The receptor set was obtained from a man aged 18-30 years in good health.

The chain joins TRBV5-1 to TRBJ2-5; the match to TRBD2 covers 8 bases. The end of the DNA aligns better with TRBJ2-7, so the J call may be wrong. Germline V gene lookup returns CDR1 SGHRS and CDR2 YFSETQ. This CDR3 is 15 amino acids long. The CDR3 DNA reads TGCGCCAGCAGCTTGGACGGGGGGGCGTTTAACGAGCAGTACTTC. It yields the protein CASSLDGGAFNEQYF.

The chain joins TRBV4-1 to TRBJ2-7, with D unresolved. The V end lost 0 bases, the J end lost 7 bases, and 13 bases lay between the germline ends. The germline CDR1 and CDR2 sequences are MGHRA and YSYEKL. The CDR3 runs to 14 residues. CDR3 DNA sequence: TGCGCCAGCAGCCAAGACGCGATCGGCCAGGAGCAGTACTTC. Translated, it gives CASSQDAIGQEQYF.

This clonotype has a single count. The junction does not match germline at one end; this may be a read error. This rearrangement joins TRBV11-2 to TRBJ2-7, with D perhaps matching TRBD2 (5 bases). The CDR3 totals 13 residues. Germline CDR1 is SGHAT and CDR2 is FQNNGV. The CDR3 loop is CANSGRWDYEQYF. The CDR3 DNA follows: TGTGCCAACAGCGGTCGATGGGACTACGAGCAGTACTTC.

This clonotype was counted only a few times. This sequence joins TRBV10-3 and TRBJ2-3, with D perhaps matching TRBD2 (7 bases). The CDR3 contains 13 residues. Trimming stripped 6 bases from V and 6 bases from J, with 13 bases between. Looked up from germline, CDR1 is ENHRY and CDR2 is SYGVKD. CDR3 DNA sequence: TGTGCCATCAGCAGAGGGGGGGTTGATACGCAGTATTTT. Residues: CAISRGGVDTQYF.

This clonotype was seen a handful of times. The rearrangement links TRBV6-1 to TRBJ1-2; D is possibly TRBD1 (6 bases). V was cut by 2 bases and J by 6 bases, with 13 bases left in between. Per germline, CDR1 MNHNS and CDR2 SASEGT. The length of the CDR3 is 14 residues. CDR3 region: CASSEWTASDGYTF. As DNA, the CDR3 is TGTGCCAGCAGTGAATGGACAGCTTCCGATGGCTACACCTTC.

This clonotype was recorded a few times. The chain is built from TRBV11-2 and TRBJ1-6; D is ambiguous. The germline V and J ends were trimmed by 4 bases and 4 bases, with 8 bases remaining between them. This CDR3 contains 14 residues. Germline CDR1 reads SGHAT; CDR2 reads FQNNGV. CDR3 residues: CASSSGPYNSPLHF. CDR3 DNA sequence: TGTGCCAGCAGCTCCGGGCCATATAATTCACCCCTCCACTTT.

The chain has TRBV7-9 and TRBJ2-7, with 9 bases fitting TRBD2. Germline V lookup: CDR1 SEHNR, CDR2 FQNEAQ (reference sequence). Losses at the gene ends were 5 bases for V and 0 bases for J; bases not matched to a gene: 8. There are 16 residues in the CDR3. CDR3 nucleotide sequence: TGTGCCAGCAGCCCCTCTCGGACTAGCGACTCCTACGAGCAGTACTTC. Its protein product is CASSPSRTSDSYEQYF.

This clonotype was seen a few times. The chain combines TRBV20-1 with TRBJ2-7; 11 positions match TRBD2. The CDR3 totals 15 residues. Germline lookup yields CDR1 DFQATT and CDR2 SNEGSKA (reference sequence). The ends lost 0 bases at V and 2 bases at J; junction bases unmatched: 3. CDR3 in DNA: TGCAGTGCTAGAGACTTGACTAGCGGGACCTACGAGCAGTACTTC. Translating it yields CSARDLTSGTYEQYF.

The rearrangement joins TRBV5-1 to TRBJ2-1; maybe TRBD2 (5 bases). Germline values: CDR1 SGHRS, CDR2 YFSETQ. This CDR3 region has 14 residues. The V and J ends lost 3 bases and 9 bases respectively, with 16 bases between them. CDR3 protein: CASSWIGRGTEQFF. Written as DNA, the CDR3 is TGCGCCAGCAGCTGGATCGGCCGGGGTACTGAGCAGTTCTTC.

The chain is built from TRBV12-3 or TRBV12-4 and TRBJ1-2; 7 positions match TRBD1. The CDR3 has 15 amino acids. V lost 6 bases and J lost 5; bases outside the gene matches: 12. The CDR3 sequence is CASSETPGQSYGYTF. DNA of the CDR3: TGTGCCAGCAGCGAGACACCGGGACAGTCGTATGGCTACACCTTC.

This clonotype was found a few times. This chain links TRBV20-1 with TRBJ2-1; D not resolved. Looked up from germline, CDR1 is DFQATT and CDR2 is SNEGSKA (reference sequence). V was shortened by 1 base and J by 2 bases, with 9 bases between the two germline ends. This CDR3 region has 14 residues. The CDR3 DNA reads as TGCAGTGCTAGAGGTGGCAGTCCCTACAATGAGCAGTTCTTC. This gives the protein CSARGGSPYNEQFF.

This clonotype came up a few times. The chain joins TRBV12-3 or TRBV12-4 to TRBJ2-7; 9 positions match TRBD1. J gave up 4 bases and V 5 bases, and 9 bases lay outside the gene matches. The CDR3 is made up of 15 amino acids. The CDR3 loop reads CASSPPGQGRYEQYF. The CDR3 nucleotides read TGTGCCAGCAGTCCCCCAGGACAGGGGAGATACGAGCAGTACTTC.

This clonotype was found once. The V call is TRBV6-5, the J call TRBJ1-3, with D unclear. The CDR3 totals 13 residues. Trimming cost V 6 bases and J 0 bases, with 6 bases left between them. In germline, CDR1 is MNHEY, CDR2 SVGAGI. The CDR3 loop reads CASRDYSGNTIYF. DNA for the CDR3: TGTGCCAGCAGGGACTACTCTGGAAACACCATATATTTT.

This clonotype was observed once. The gene calls are TRBV20-1 and TRBJ2-7; the match to TRBD2 covers 9 bases. The CDR3 contains 15 residues. V lost 0 bases to trimming and J lost 2 bases; unmatched junction nucleotides: 5. Germline V gives CDR1 DFQATT, CDR2 SNEGSKA (reference sequence). In nucleotides, the CDR3 is TGCAGTGCTAGAGAGATAGCGGGGGATCCCTACGAGCAGTACTTC. It is translated as CSAREIAGDPYEQYF.

This clonotype was detected a few times. CDR3 sequence: CAIRRDRLSYGYTF. CDR3 coding DNA: TGTGCCATCAGACGGGACAGGCTAAGCTATGGCTACACCTTC. The chain employs TRBV10-3 and TRBJ1-2, with 8 bases lining up with TRBD1. J was trimmed by 4 bases and V by 6 bases; bases with no gene match: 7. CDR1 and CDR2 from the germline V gene are ENHRY and SYGVKD. This CDR3 has 14 residues.

There are a few counts of this clonotype. The rearrangement links TRBV7-9 to TRBJ2-7; 7 positions agree with TRBD1. V was clipped by 5 bases and J by 3 bases; unmatched bases: 7. The CDR3 has 14 residues. CDR1 SEHNR and CDR2 FQNEAQ come from the germline V gene (reference sequence). The CDR3 DNA is TGTGCCAGCAGCCCCGAGACAGGGAGCTACGAGCAGTACTTC. It is translated as CASSPETGSYEQYF.

This clonotype was observed a handful of times. V usage is TRBV3-1 and J usage is TRBJ2-1, with 10 bases aligning to TRBD2. The CDR3 has 16 amino acids. V lost 5 bases, J lost 7 bases, and 11 bases stayed unmatched. Germline V gene lookup returns CDR1 LGHDT and CDR2 YNNKEL (reference sequence). CDR3 residues: CASSKSGGGAANEQFF. The CDR3 nucleotides read TGTGCCAGCAGCAAAAGCGGGGGGGGAGCCGCAAATGAGCAGTTCTTC.